This is a list of T cell receptor beta chains from one sample in a study of blood T cells in healthy people across ages. One entry per CDR3 protein, called by TCRdb with MiXCR from the 5' RACE reads. The data hold 500,000 to 600,000 distinct CDR3 sequences, with 27% observed a single time. Material: blood. The receptors stem from an older woman in good health. Each CDR3 is given with its conserved first and last residue. A D gene is named only where the DNA matches it firmly. Clone size is not always given. Where it is, it says once, few, many or a class for expanded clones.

J	V	size	D	DNA	CDR3
TRBJ1-2	TRBV20-1	few	.	TGCAGTGCTAACGGGGGGGCTAACTATGGCTACACCTTC	CSANGGANYGYTF
TRBJ2-7	TRBV25-1	.	.	TGTGCCAGCAGTGCCGATACTACAGGGCACGTCCTCTACGAGCAGTACTTC	CASSADTTGHVLYEQYF
TRBJ2-1	TRBV6-5	.	.	TGTGCCAGCCGGGACTTAGACACCTACAATGAGCAGTTCTTC	CASRDLDTYNEQFF
TRBJ2-5	TRBV13	.	TRBD1	TGTGCCAGCAGCGTCCGGGACAGGGGCCAAGAGACCCAGTACTTC	CASSVRDRGQETQYF
TRBJ2-1	TRBV14	many	TRBD1	TGTGCCAGCAGCCAAGATTGGGGGACAGGGTACAATGAGCAGTTCTTC	CASSQDWGTGYNEQFF
TRBJ1-1	TRBV20-1	few	TRBD1	TGCAGTGGAGCAGGGGGATATGAAGCTTTCTTT	CSGAGGYEAFF
TRBJ2-2	TRBV3-1	.	.	TGTGCCAGCAGCCAAGCGGAACTTACGGGCGTTAGAGGGGAGCTGTTTTTT	CASSQAELTGVRGELFF
TRBJ2-1	TRBV7-2	few	TRBD2	TGTGCCAGCAGCTTAGATAGCGGGGGGGCCAGAAATGAGCAGTTCTTC	CASSLDSGGARNEQFF
TRBJ2-1	TRBV7-2	.	.	TGTGCCAGCGGCCCTAGGCGGTTGGGAGTAGAGGGGCAGTTCTTC	CASGPRRLGVEGQFF
TRBJ1-2	TRBV15	.	TRBD1	TGTGCCACCAGCAGAGAACTGGCGGGACAGGGGTCCTACACCTTC	CATSRELAGQGSYTF